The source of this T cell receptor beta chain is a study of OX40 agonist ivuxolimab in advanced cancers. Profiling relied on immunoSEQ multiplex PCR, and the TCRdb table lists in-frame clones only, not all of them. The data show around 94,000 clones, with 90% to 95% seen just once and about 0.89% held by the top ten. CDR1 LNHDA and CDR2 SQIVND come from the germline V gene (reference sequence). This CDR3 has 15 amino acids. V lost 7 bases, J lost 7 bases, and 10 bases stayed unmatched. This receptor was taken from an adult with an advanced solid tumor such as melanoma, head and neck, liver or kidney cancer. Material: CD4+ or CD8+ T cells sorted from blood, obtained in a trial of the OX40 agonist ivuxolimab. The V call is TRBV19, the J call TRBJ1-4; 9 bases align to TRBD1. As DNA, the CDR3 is TGTGCCAGTACCTTGGGACAGGGACAGTTTGAAAAACTGTTTTTT. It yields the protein CASTLGQGQFEKLFF.